Shown below are 13 T cell receptor beta chains from a single sample sequenced in a study of CD8 T cells in ankylosing spondylitis. Their antigen targets remain unknown. Regarding the study as a whole: A TCR beta motif made of eight highly homologous variants seemed typical of ankylosing spondylitis blood.

TCRdb re-called the 5' RACE reads with MiXCR, one entry per CDR3 protein. The profile shows some 840,000 distinct CDR3 sequences, 12% of them singletons. The specimen was blood, either unsorted or a sorted T cell fraction (not recorded which). The receptors were sampled from a male donor with ankylosing spondylitis.

The genes are TRBV4-3 and TRBJ2-7; 9 bases match TRBD1. CDR1 is LGHNA and CDR2 is YSLEER in the germline V gene. With 0 bases clipped from V and 2 bases from J, the junction kept 8 bases outside the gene matches. The CDR3 has 17 residues. In nucleotides, the CDR3 is TGCGCCAGCAGCCAAGAGGTCAGACAGGGGGGACCCTACGAGCAGTACTTC. This codes for CASSQEVRQGGPYEQYF.

The V and J genes are TRBV10-3 and TRBJ2-3; a weak D match, TRBD1 (5 bases). V shed 5 bases and J shed 4 bases, with 16 bases lying between them. Germline V lookup: CDR1 ENHRY, CDR2 SYGVKD. CDR3 length equals 15 residues. CDR3 coding DNA: TGTGCCATCAGTTTTGGGGTCAGGGCAGCAGATACGCAGTATTTT. Residues: CAISFGVRAADTQYF.

This clonotype was found a few times. J is TRBJ1-2 and V is TRBV24-1; D remains unclear. Germline V gene data show CDR1 as KGHDR and CDR2 as SFDVKD. This CDR3 region has 12 residues. The V gene lost 4 bases and the J gene lost 6 bases, with 8 bases spanning the gap. CDR3 DNA sequence: TGTGCCACCAGTGAGGGAAGTGATGGCTACACCTTC. Protein sequence: CATSEGSDGYTF.

The chain links TRBV29-1 to TRBJ1-2, with D perhaps TRBD1 (5 bases). Per germline, CDR1 SQVTM and CDR2 ANQGSEA. Trimming removed 7 bases from V and 2 bases from J, with 11 bases in between. The CDR3 is 12 residues long. The CDR3 DNA reads as TGCAGCGCGGGGCGATCGAACTATGGCTACACCTTC. Translated, it gives CSAGRSNYGYTF.

Ten or more counts support this clonotype. This chain links TRBV10-2 with TRBJ2-3; 10 bases line up with TRBD1. The CDR3 length is 16 residues. Germline V gene sequence: CDR1 WSHSY, CDR2 SAAADI. Trimming took 10 bases from V and 3 from J; bases not matched to a gene: 13. DNA for the CDR3: TGCGCCACCAACCGGGGGACAGGGGCTGGGACAGATACGCAGTATTTT. Protein product: CATNRGTGAGTDTQYF.

This clonotype appeared a few times. CDR3 nucleotides: TGCAGTGCTAGAGATTCAGGGACACTACGTGAGCAGTACTTC. This gives the protein CSARDSGTLREQYF. The rearrangement joins TRBV20-1 to TRBJ2-7, with a tentative D call TRBD1 (6 bases). Deletions cut 0 bases from V and 7 bases from J, with 16 bases between. This CDR3 contains 14 residues. Germline V CDR1 and CDR2: DFQATT, SNEGSKA (reference sequence).

This clonotype occurred many times. The chain combines TRBV20-1 with TRBJ2-1, with D possibly being TRBD1 or TRBD2 (5 bases each). The germline V gene has CDR1 DFQATT and CDR2 SNEGSKA (reference sequence). Trimming removed 6 bases at V and 2 bases at J, with 20 bases between. The CDR3 extends over 16 amino acids. In DNA form, the CDR3 reads TGCAGTGCCAGTGGGGGAGCCGGTGCCCCCTACAATGAGCAGTTCTTC. It translates to CSASGGAGAPYNEQFF.

There are many counts of this clonotype. The chain carries TRBV4-1 and TRBJ2-5; D is unclear. CDR3 size: 15 residues. Germline assignment: CDR1 MGHRA and CDR2 YSYEKL. Between the trimmed V and J ends, which lost 0 bases and 5 bases, there was a span of 13 bases. In DNA form, the CDR3 reads TGCGCCAGCAGCCAAGATTGGGCACCCTGGGAGACCCAGTACTTC. Translated: CASSQDWAPWETQYF.

This sequence joins TRBV7-8 and TRBJ2-7; D gene ambiguous. There are 15 residues in the CDR3. CDR1 SGHVS and CDR2 FQNEAQ come from the germline V gene. Trimming pared 2 bases from V and 6 bases from J, leaving 17 bases between. CDR3 amino acids: CASSLLHLRLPEQYF. The CDR3 region has the DNA TGTGCCAGCAGCTTACTGCACCTCCGCCTACCCGAGCAGTACTTC.

This clonotype was found a few times. The chain links TRBV4-2 to TRBJ2-7; the D gene could be TRBD1 or TRBD2 (5 bases each). Germline CDR1 reads LGHNA; CDR2 reads YNFKEQ. The CDR3 extends over 16 amino acids. V was trimmed by 0 bases and J by 3 bases, leaving 15 bases between them. As DNA, the CDR3 is TGTGCCAGCAGCCAAGAGGGACGGACGGCCAACTACGAGCAGTACTTC. It translates to CASSQEGRTANYEQYF.

This clonotype has a count of ten or more. The rearrangement links TRBV6-5 to TRBJ1-2, with 7 bases aligning to TRBD1. CDR1 and CDR2 (germline): MNHEY, SVGAGI. The junction had 20 bases not matched to a gene; V was cut back by 4 bases and J by 6 bases. The CDR3 loop spans 18 amino acids. CDR3 residues: CASSSDRSQPLMTNGYTF. CDR3 nucleotide sequence: TGTGCCAGCAGTTCGGACAGGTCGCAACCCTTGATGACTAATGGCTACACCTTC.

In this sample, this clonotype turned up a few times. The chain couples TRBV20-1 to TRBJ1-3; D is uncertain. This CDR3 has 11 amino acids. V was shortened by 5 bases and J by 7 bases, with 9 bases between the two germline ends. Germline assignment: CDR1 DFQATT and CDR2 SNEGSKA (reference sequence). CDR3 DNA sequence: TGCAGTGCTCGCAATGGGAACACCATATATTTT. Its translation is CSARNGNTIYF.

This chain joins TRBV5-1 and TRBJ2-3; maybe TRBD2 (6 bases). Between the trimmed V and J ends, which lost 1 base and 0 bases, there was a span of 9 bases. The germline V gene has CDR1 SGHRS and CDR2 YFSETQ. This CDR3 has 15 residues. CDR3 coding DNA: TGCGCCAGCAGCTTGTATAGCGGAAGCACAGATACGCAGTATTTT. Encoded protein: CASSLYSGSTDTQYF.